The 16 T cell receptor beta chains presented below share a single source sample, sequenced in a study of PD-L1 blockade in urothelial cancer. TCRdb's copy holds only in-frame clones and misses some; the assay was immunoSEQ multiplex PCR. The sample includes 83,000 or so clones, less than 85% seen only once; the top ten take around 7.7%. The time point: peripheral blood 6 weeks after treatment start. Sequenced material: PBMCs, taken around atezolizumab (anti-PD-L1) treatment. The receptors derive from a man between 65 and 79 years old with urothelial cancer.

The rearrangement joins TRBV11-2 to TRBJ1-5; possibly TRBD1 for D (5 bases). The CDR3 is 15 residues long. The germline V and J ends were trimmed by 0 bases and 2 bases, with 8 bases remaining between them. CDR1 is SGHAT, CDR2 FQNNGV, per germline. For the CDR3, the DNA is TGTGCCAGCAGCTTAGATAGGGGCCGCAATCAGCCCCAGCATTTT. Protein product: CASSLDRGRNQPQHF.

As for this clone: The sample contains more than one DNA sequence encoding this CDR3. The chain joins TRBV5-4 to TRBJ1-2; 8 nucleotides align to TRBD1. Germline V lookup: CDR1 SGHNT, CDR2 YYREEE (reference sequence). V lost 3 bases, J lost 7 bases, and 5 bases stayed unmatched. The CDR3 length is 13 residues. The CDR3 region has the DNA TGTGCCAGCAGCTCGGACAGGGTGGGTGGCTACACCTTC. It is translated as CASSSDRVGGYTF. Complete variable domain (other parts from reference TRBV5-4 and TRBJ1-2): ETGVTQSPTHLIKTRGQQVTLRCSSQSGHNTVSWYQQALGQGPQFIFQYYREEENGRGNFPPRFSGLQFPNYSSELNVNALELDDSALYLCASSSDRVGGYTFGSGTRLTVV.

The chain is built from TRBV9 and TRBJ1-1; D gene uncertain. The CDR3 runs to 14 residues. Trimming cost V 0 bases and J 1 base, with 7 bases left between them. Germline CDR1 reads SGDLS; CDR2 reads YYNGEE. In DNA, the CDR3 is TGTGCCAGCAGCGTAGTGTCCAGGAACACTGAAGCTTTCTTT. Translated, it gives CASSVVSRNTEAFF.

This sequence joins TRBV5-1 and TRBJ2-2, with a tentative D call TRBD1 (5 bases). The V gene's germline CDR1 is SGHRS and CDR2 YFSETQ. Trimming removed 4 bases from V and 5 bases from J, with 9 bases in between. There are 13 residues in the CDR3. CDR3 amino acids: CASSIQGTGELFF. The CDR3 nucleotides read TGCGCCAGCAGCATCCAGGGTACCGGGGAGCTGTTTTTT.

The J gene is TRBJ1-2, the V gene TRBV7-9; TRBD1 might be the D (6 bases). V was shortened by 1 base and J by 6 bases, with 18 bases between the two germline ends. The CDR3 totals 16 residues. CDR1 and CDR2 from the germline V gene are SEHNR and FQNEAQ (reference sequence). For the CDR3, the DNA is TGTGCCAGCAGCTTAGTGGGGGCAGGGAGGGGCAATGGCTACACCTTC. It is translated as CASSLVGAGRGNGYTF.

V is TRBV19 and J is TRBJ1-4; TRBD1 is a possible D gene (6 bases). Germline V gives CDR1 LNHDA, CDR2 SQIVND (reference sequence). This CDR3 comprises 15 residues. Trimming shortened V by 6 bases and J by 6 bases, and 17 bases separated the two germline ends. This chain's CDR3 is CASRSPRGVYEKLFF. CDR3 bases: TGTGCCAGTAGATCGCCCAGGGGCGTTTATGAAAAACTGTTTTTT.

This clone was counted only a few times. The gene calls are TRBV4-1 and TRBJ1-3; D is unresolved. The CDR3 contains 16 residues. Germline values: CDR1 MGHRA, CDR2 YSYEKL. V lost 5 bases, J lost 2 bases, and 16 bases lay in between. CDR3 in amino acids: CASSLSDLEAGNTIYF. The DNA for the CDR3 is TGCGCCAGCAGCTTATCTGACCTGGAGGCTGGAAACACCATATATTTT.

This clone was observed once. The chain joins TRBV6-1 to TRBJ2-7; D not resolved. V was trimmed by 7 bases and J by 0 bases, leaving 13 bases between them. CDR3 length equals 14 residues. CDR1 and CDR2 (germline): MNHNS, SASEGT. The CDR3 nucleotides are TGTGCCAGCACCCTCATACGAGTCTCCTACGAGCAGTACTTC. This encodes CASTLIRVSYEQYF.

This clone was picked up one time. The CDR3 sequence is CASSYSKAGTLQFF. The CDR3 nucleotides are TGTGCCAGCAGTTACTCGAAGGCCGGGACATTGCAATTCTTC. The chain recombines TRBV6-6 with TRBJ2-1; perhaps TRBD1 as D (6 bases). The CDR3 consists of 14 residues. With 0 bases removed from V and 16 bases from J, the gap between germline ends came to 19 bases. In germline, CDR1 is MNHNY, CDR2 SVGAGI (reference sequence).

The rearrangement links TRBV11-3 to TRBJ1-1, with D uncertain. CDR3 length: 15 residues. CDR1 is SGHNT, CDR2 YENEEA, per germline. V lost 0 bases and J 3 bases, leaving 11 bases between the germline ends. The CDR3 is CASSLEVAGYTEAFF. In DNA, the CDR3 is TGTGCCAGCAGCTTAGAGGTCGCGGGATACACTGAAGCTTTCTTT.

This clone was seen more than once but under ten times. The chain has TRBV7-9 and TRBJ1-5; unclear D gene. The CDR3 totals 14 residues. With 1 base removed from V and 4 bases from J, the gap between germline ends came to 8 bases. CDR1 SEHNR and CDR2 FQNEAQ come from the germline V gene (reference sequence). The CDR3 DNA follows: TGTGCCAGCAGCTTAGGCGAGGGTAATCAGCCCCAGCATTTT. This encodes CASSLGEGNQPQHF.

J is TRBJ2-7 and V is TRBV23-1; D might be TRBD1 (5 bases). Being an ORF, TRBV23-1 has a function that is uncertain. Between the trimmed V and J ends, which lost 2 bases and 1 base, there was a span of 21 bases. There are 18 residues in the CDR3. This chain's CDR3 is CASSQTAEGWGDSYEQYF. CDR3 bases: TGCGCCAGCAGTCAAACCGCGGAAGGGTGGGGCGATTCCTACGAGCAGTACTTC.

The rearrangement joins TRBV4-2 to TRBJ2-1; 7 nucleotides line up with TRBD1. The CDR3 extends over 16 amino acids. The germline V gene encodes CDR1 LGHNA and CDR2 YNFKEQ. The V and J ends lost 1 base and 5 bases, in that order; junction bases with no gene match: 8. CDR3 nucleotide sequence: TGTGCCAGCAGCCAAGTGCCAGGGGGTCGAAACAATGAGCAGTTCTTC. It translates to CASSQVPGGRNNEQFF.

The V and J genes are TRBV4-1 and TRBJ2-1; TRBD2 matches 7 bases. The trim removed 4 bases at V and 3 bases at J, leaving 6 bases unmatched. This CDR3 region has 15 residues. Germline CDR1 and CDR2: MGHRA and YSYEKL. CDR3 amino acids: CASSRPGLNYNEQFF. The CDR3, as DNA: TGCGCCAGCAGCCGGCCGGGACTAAACTACAATGAGCAGTTCTTC.

The chain employs TRBV19 and TRBJ2-1; 11 positions match TRBD2. Germline CDR1 is LNHDA and CDR2 is SQIVND (reference sequence). Trimming cost V 5 bases and J 14 bases; bases outside gene matches: 8. The CDR3 is 13 residues long. For the CDR3, the DNA is TGTGCCAGTAGTCTGGTAGCGGGGGGGCAAGAGTTCTTC. Residues: CASSLVAGGQEFF. The full variable domain, rest sourced from reference TRBV19 and TRBJ2-1, is DGGITQSPKYLFRKEGQNVTLSCEQNLNHDAMYWYRQDPGQGLRLIYYSQIVNDFQKGDIAEGYSVSREKKESFPLTVTSAQKNPTAFYLCASSLVAGGQEFFGPGTRLTVL.

The rearrangement uses TRBV7-2 and TRBJ2-1, with 7 bases aligning to TRBD2. The ends lost 1 base at V and 5 bases at J; junction bases unmatched: 5. CDR1 and CDR2 (germline): SGHTA, FQGNSA. There are 15 residues in the CDR3. Here the CDR3 reads CASSLEGLGNNEQFF. The CDR3 bases are TGTGCCAGCAGCTTAGAAGGACTAGGAAACAATGAGCAGTTCTTC.